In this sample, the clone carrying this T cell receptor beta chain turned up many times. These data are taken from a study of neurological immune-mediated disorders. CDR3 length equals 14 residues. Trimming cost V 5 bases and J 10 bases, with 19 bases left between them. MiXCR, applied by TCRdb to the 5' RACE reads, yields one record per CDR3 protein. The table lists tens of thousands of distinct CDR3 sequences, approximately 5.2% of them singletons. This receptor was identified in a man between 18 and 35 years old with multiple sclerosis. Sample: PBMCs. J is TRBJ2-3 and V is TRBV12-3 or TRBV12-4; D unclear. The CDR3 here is CASSPQSPPSAQYF. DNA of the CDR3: TGTGCCAGCAGTCCACAATCCCCGCCGTCGGCGCAGTATTTT.